A selection of T cell receptor beta chains follows, all from one sample in a study of T-cell reconstitution after alpha-beta-depleted transplantation in children. MiXCR, applied by TCRdb to the PCR reads, yields one record per CDR3 protein. The repertoire holds over 150,000 distinct CDR3 sequences, with 5.5% to 7% as singletons. The sequenced sample was PBMCs, obtained before TCRalphabeta/CD19-depleted stem cell transplant. Receptors originate from a boy aged 2 to 9 with acute lymphoblastic leukemia, due to receive a stem cell transplant. Each CDR3 is given with its conserved first and last residue. D genes are given only for firm matches. The listing skips clone size in some rows; elsewhere it reads once, few, many or a size class.

CDR3 length	V gene	clone size	J gene	D gene	CDR3 DNA	CDR3 protein
14	TRBV10-3	many	TRBJ2-3	-	TGTGCCATCAGTGACTCGACAGGCACAGATACGCAGTATTTT	CAISDSTGTDTQYF
17	TRBV18	-	TRBJ2-7	-	TGTGCCAGCTCACCTAAGGGCGCGGACCTCGGGGTGGTCGAGCAGTACTTC	CASSPKGADLGVVEQYF
18	TRBV13	many	TRBJ2-3	TRBD2	TGTGCCAGCAGCTTAAGGCCCTCTTCGGGGGGGCATCTGGATACGCAGTATTTT	CASSLRPSSGGHLDTQYF
12	TRBV28	many	TRBJ2-3	-	TGTGCCAGCAGTCCCAGGTCAGATACGCAGTATTTT	CASSPRSDTQYF
13	TRBV7-9	-	TRBJ2-4	-	TGTGCCAGCAGCCCAGCTGACAAAAACATTCAGTACTTC	CASSPADKNIQYF
15	TRBV5-6	many	TRBJ2-5	-	TGTGCCAGCAGCTTATACCGACTGGCCCAAGAGACCCAGTACTTC	CASSLYRLAQETQYF
13	TRBV27	many	TRBJ1-1	-	TGTGCCAGCCGCCTCGGGAGGAACACTGAAGCTTTCTTT	CASRLGRNTEAFF
17	TRBV25-1	many	TRBJ1-4	-	TGTGCCAGCAGTGAATTAGGGAACCCGCAAACTAATGAAAAACTGTTTTTT	CASSELGNPQTNEKLFF
15	TRBV28	many	TRBJ2-7	-	TGTGCCAGCAGTTTGGTCGGGACACCATTTGGCGAGCAGTACTTC	CASSLVGTPFGEQYF
14	TRBV11-3	few	TRBJ2-2	-	TGTGCCAGCAGCACCCTGTCTAACACCGGGGAGCTGTTTTTT	CASSTLSNTGELFF
15	TRBV6-4	many	TRBJ2-1	-	TGTGCCAGCAGTGGCGAACCTAGCTCCTACAATGAGCAGTTCTTC	CASSGEPSSYNEQFF
11	TRBV28	-	TRBJ2-7	-	TGTGCCAGCAGCCTGGACAGGAGGGTGTACTTC	CASSLDRRVYF
19	TRBV12-3/TRBV12-4	-	TRBJ2-4	-	TGTGCCAGCAGTTACCCAAATGAGAAGGGTGTCCTAGCCAAAAACATTCAGTACTTC	CASSYPNEKGVLAKNIQYF
14	TRBV10-2	many	TRBJ1-2	-	TGCGCCAGCAGGCCCGATCCCCCTGGCTATGGCTACACCTTC	CASRPDPPGYGYTF
16	TRBV28	few	TRBJ2-4	-	TGTGCCAGCACGGGGGTGGGGGCGTTAGCCAAAAACATTCAGTACTTC	CASTGVGALAKNIQYF
16	TRBV28	-	TRBJ2-5	TRBD2	TGTGCCAGCAGTTCAAAGAACTGGGCGGGGGTCGAGACCCATTACTTC	CASSSKNWAGVETHYF
16	TRBV28	-	TRBJ2-7	-	TGTGCCAGCAGTTTAACCCATCCCCGAACCCTCTACGAGCAGTACTTC	CASSLTHPRTLYEQYF
14	TRBV27	many	TRBJ2-7	-	TGTGCCAGCAGTACCACTAGAAAGTCCTACGAGCAGTACTTC	CASSTTRKSYEQYF
15	TRBV29-1	many	TRBJ2-3	TRBD2	TGCAGCGTTGCAAATGCGGGAGGGCCCCCTGATACGCAGTATTTT	CSVANAGGPPDTQYF
13	TRBV12-3/TRBV12-4	many	TRBJ2-1	TRBD2	TGTGCCAGCAGTTTAGCGGGGGGGAATGAGCAGTTCTTC	CASSLAGGNEQFF
12	TRBV15	-	TRBJ2-3	-	TGTGCCACCAGGGACCTTTTCGATACGCAGTATTTT	CATRDLFDTQYF
16	TRBV29-1	many	TRBJ1-1	TRBD1	TGCAGCGTAGGGACAGGGGCGACCCTCGGCGGGACTGAAGCTTTCTTT	CSVGTGATLGGTEAFF
13	TRBV5-6	many	TRBJ2-1	-	TGTGCCAGCAGCTTGGGAGGGGCCAACGAGCAGTTCTTC	CASSLGGANEQFF
14	TRBV6-5	many	TRBJ1-1	-	TGTGCCAGCAGTTACTTGGACCGGGATTCTGAAGCTTTCTTT	CASSYLDRDSEAFF
14	TRBV7-2	-	TRBJ2-1	-	TGTGCCAGCAGCTATCCCGGGACTCACAATGAGCAGTTCTTC	CASSYPGTHNEQFF
14	TRBV28	many	TRBJ2-1	-	TGTGCCAGCAGTTTAAAGTCGGGGTACAATGAGCAGTTCTTC	CASSLKSGYNEQFF
15	TRBV6-2/TRBV6-3	-	TRBJ2-5	-	TGTGCCAGCAGCGCCTTTTGGGCAGCTCAAGAGACCCAGTACTTC	CASSAFWAAQETQYF
13	TRBV12-3/TRBV12-4	-	TRBJ2-3	-	TGTGCCAGCAGTTCCCCCATAGAGTTAACGCAGTATTTT	CASSSPIELTQYF
14	TRBV5-8	-	TRBJ1-1	-	TGTGCCAGCAGCTCGGGACTGCCGAACACTGAAGCTTTCTTT	CASSSGLPNTEAFF
15	TRBV5-1	-	TRBJ2-7	TRBD1	TGCGCCAGCAGCGGGCCGGGACAGGGGACCTACGAGCAGTACTTC	CASSGPGQGTYEQYF
15	TRBV28	many	TRBJ2-7	TRBD1	TGTGCCAGCAGTTTTGTACGGACAGGCTCCTACGAGCAGTACTTC	CASSFVRTGSYEQYF
16	TRBV5-1	-	TRBJ2-3	TRBD1	TGCGCCAGCGCCACACCTACCGGGACAGGGGACGATACGCAGTATTTT	CASATPTGTGDDTQYF
16	TRBV12-3/TRBV12-4	many	TRBJ1-5	TRBD1	TGTGCCAGCAGTTTCCGACAGGGCCAAATAAATCAGCCCCAGCATTTT	CASSFRQGQINQPQHF
15	TRBV16	many	TRBJ1-5	TRBD1	TGTGCCAGCAGCCGAACAGGGGTAAGCAATCAGCCCCAGCATTTT	CASSRTGVSNQPQHF
14	TRBV29-1	many	TRBJ2-1	-	TGCAGCGTTATAATAACGGGACTGGACAATGAGCAGTTCTTC	CSVIITGLDNEQFF
14	TRBV10-3	many	TRBJ2-7	TRBD1	TGTGCCATCAGTGGGGGACAGGGGACCTACGAGCAGTACTTC	CAISGGQGTYEQYF
16	TRBV7-9	-	TRBJ1-4	-	TGTGCCAGCAGCGCCGCGGGGCTTGCAACTAATGAAAAACTGTTTTTT	CASSAAGLATNEKLFF
14	TRBV28	many	TRBJ1-2	-	TGTGCCAGCAGTCCAAGCCAGACCTCATATGGCTACACCTTC	CASSPSQTSYGYTF
14	TRBV12-3/TRBV12-4	many	TRBJ2-1	TRBD1	TGTGCCAGCAGTTTTGACAGGGGGAACAATGAGCAGTTCTTC	CASSFDRGNNEQFF